The sequence of this T cell receptor beta chain was determined in a study of CD4 and CD8 cells across lung adenocarcinoma regions. From the PCR reads, TCRdb called clonotypes with MiXCR, one entry per CDR3 protein. This table has under 15,000 distinct CDR3 sequences, 47% appearing once. Trimming left V 5 bases short and J 11 bases short, with 27 bases between. The CDR3 loop spans 16 amino acids. Germline V gene data show CDR1 as SGHTA and CDR2 as FQGNSA. The chain recombines TRBV7-2 with TRBJ2-5, with no clear D. Sample: CD8+ T cells from the margin of a lung tumor. This receptor was obtained from a male donor with lung adenocarcinoma. The CD4 and CD8 labels of this study may be unreliable. The CDR3 bases are TGTGCCAGCAGCCCCTCGTGGGGTTGGGTTAGGAATGAGCAGTACTTC. Translating gives CASSPSWGWVRNEQYF.